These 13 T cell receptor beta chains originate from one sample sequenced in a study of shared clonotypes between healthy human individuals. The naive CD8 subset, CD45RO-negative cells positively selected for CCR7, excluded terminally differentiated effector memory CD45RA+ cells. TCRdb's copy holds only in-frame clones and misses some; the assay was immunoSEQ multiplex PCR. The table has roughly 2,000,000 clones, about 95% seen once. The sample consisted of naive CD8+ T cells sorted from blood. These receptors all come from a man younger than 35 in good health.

The CDR3 here is CAISDKGAEDTQYF. CDR3 coding DNA: TGTGCCATCAGTGATAAGGGGGCGGAAGATACGCAGTATTTT. The chain recombines TRBV10-3 with TRBJ2-3; TRBD1 agrees at 7 bases. Trimming took 3 bases from V and 5 from J; bases not matched to a gene: 5. This CDR3 comprises 14 residues. Germline CDR1 ENHRY, CDR2 SYGVKD.

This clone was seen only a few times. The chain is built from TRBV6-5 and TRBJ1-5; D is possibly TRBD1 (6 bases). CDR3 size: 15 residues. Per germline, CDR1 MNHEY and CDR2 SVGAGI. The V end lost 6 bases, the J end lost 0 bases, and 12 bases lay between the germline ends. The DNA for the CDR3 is TGTGCCAGCAGCCCGAGACAGGATAGCAATCAGCCCCAGCATTTT. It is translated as CASSPRQDSNQPQHF.

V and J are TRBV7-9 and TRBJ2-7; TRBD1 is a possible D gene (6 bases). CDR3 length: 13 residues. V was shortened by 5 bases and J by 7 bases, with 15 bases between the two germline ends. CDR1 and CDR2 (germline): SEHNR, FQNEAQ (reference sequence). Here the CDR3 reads CASSLQGRVEQYF. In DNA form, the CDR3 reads TGTGCCAGCAGCCTACAGGGAAGGGTGGAGCAGTACTTC.

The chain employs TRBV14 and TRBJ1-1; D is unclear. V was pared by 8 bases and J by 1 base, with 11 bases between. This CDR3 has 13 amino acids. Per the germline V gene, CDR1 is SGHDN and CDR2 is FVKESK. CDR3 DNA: TGTGCCAGCGGCGAGCCAGCGAACACTGAAGCTTTCTTT. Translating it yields CASGEPANTEAFF.

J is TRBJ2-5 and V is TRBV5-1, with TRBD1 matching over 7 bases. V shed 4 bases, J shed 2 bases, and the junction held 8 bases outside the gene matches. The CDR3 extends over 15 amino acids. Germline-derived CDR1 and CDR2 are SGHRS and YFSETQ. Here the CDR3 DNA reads TGCGCCAGCAGCCAGGGGACAGTCTTTCAAGAGACCCAGTACTTC. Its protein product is CASSQGTVFQETQYF.

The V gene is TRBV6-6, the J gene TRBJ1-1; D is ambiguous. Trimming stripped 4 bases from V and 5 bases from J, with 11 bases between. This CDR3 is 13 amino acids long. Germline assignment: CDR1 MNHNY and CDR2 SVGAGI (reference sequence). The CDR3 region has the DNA TGTGCCAGCAGTTGGGAGGGTTGGACTGAAGCTTTCTTT. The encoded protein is CASSWEGWTEAFF.

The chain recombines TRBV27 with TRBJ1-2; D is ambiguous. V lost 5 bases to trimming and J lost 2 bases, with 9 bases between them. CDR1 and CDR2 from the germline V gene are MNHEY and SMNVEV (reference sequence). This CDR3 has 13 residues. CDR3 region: CASSPTLNYGYTF. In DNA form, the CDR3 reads TGTGCCAGCAGTCCAACACTGAACTATGGCTACACCTTC.

The CDR3 bases are TGTGCCAGCAGTTTTACAATCCGGACTAGCGGGGTGGGATCAGAGACCCAGTACTTC. Translation: CASSFTIRTSGVGSETQYF. The chain recombines TRBV28 with TRBJ2-5; 12 bases line up with TRBD2. This CDR3 is 19 amino acids long. The V segment lost 3 bases and the J segment 4 bases; nucleotides outside the gene matches: 15. Per the germline V gene, CDR1 is MDHEN and CDR2 is SYDVKM.

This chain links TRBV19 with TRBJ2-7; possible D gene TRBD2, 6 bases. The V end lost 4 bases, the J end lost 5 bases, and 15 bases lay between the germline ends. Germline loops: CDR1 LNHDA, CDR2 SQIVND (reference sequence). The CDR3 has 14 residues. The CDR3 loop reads CASSTGGIGNEQYF. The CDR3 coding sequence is TGTGCCAGTAGTACGGGCGGGATTGGCAACGAGCAGTACTTC.

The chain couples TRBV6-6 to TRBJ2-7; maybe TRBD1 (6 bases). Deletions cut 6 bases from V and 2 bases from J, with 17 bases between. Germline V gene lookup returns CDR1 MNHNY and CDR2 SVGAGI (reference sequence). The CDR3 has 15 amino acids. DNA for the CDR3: TGTGCCAGCAGCCAGCCGGGACAAGGAACCTACGAGCAGTACTTC. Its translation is CASSQPGQGTYEQYF.

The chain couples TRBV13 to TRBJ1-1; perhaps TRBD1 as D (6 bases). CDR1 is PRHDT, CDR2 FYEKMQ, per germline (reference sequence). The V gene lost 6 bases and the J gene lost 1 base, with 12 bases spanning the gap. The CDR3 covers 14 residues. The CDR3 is CASSFPGQNTEAFF. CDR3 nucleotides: TGTGCCAGCAGTTTTCCGGGACAGAACACTGAAGCTTTCTTT.

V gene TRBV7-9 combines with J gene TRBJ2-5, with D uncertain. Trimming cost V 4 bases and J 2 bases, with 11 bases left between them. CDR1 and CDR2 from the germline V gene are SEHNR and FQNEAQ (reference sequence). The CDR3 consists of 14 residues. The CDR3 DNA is TGTGCCAGCAGCTCAAGCTGGCAGCAAGAGACCCAGTACTTC. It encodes CASSSSWQQETQYF.

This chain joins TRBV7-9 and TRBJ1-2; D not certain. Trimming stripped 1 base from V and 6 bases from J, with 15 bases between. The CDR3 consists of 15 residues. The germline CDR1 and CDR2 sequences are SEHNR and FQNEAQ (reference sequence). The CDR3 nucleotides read TGTGCCAGCAGCTTAGAGGTGGGAACAGTACATGGCTACACCTTC. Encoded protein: CASSLEVGTVHGYTF.